The present TCR beta chain was sequenced within a study of CD8+ T cells in alopecia areata. Turning to the study itself: Disease severity was quantified as SALT score of affected scalp area. General study findings and limits: When scalp samples are sequenced, resident alphabeta T cells of normal skin are also captured. For lesional scalp, especially alopecia totalis/universalis, clonality was higher than in normal scalp.

V lost 5 bases, J lost 6 bases, and 10 bases lay in between. This CDR3 region has 11 residues. Germline-derived CDR1 and CDR2 are SQVTM and ANQGSEA. This clone was recorded a few times. Its antigen is not identified. Once RNA had been extracted, it was reverse transcribed into cDNA to act as the sequencing template. Generated by immunoSEQ multiplex PCR, the TCRdb table keeps only in-frame clones and is missing some. The table records around 190,000 clones, 50% to 70% of them present only once. The treatment: oral pan-JAK inhibitor, 5-10 mg twice daily. PBMCs yielded sorted CD4+ and CD8+ T cells. The input for sequencing was CD4+ T cells sorted from blood, taken at roughly week 49, from a patient treated with tofacitinib. V and J are TRBV29-1 and TRBJ1-1; no firm D call. This sequence was found in a human donor with alopecia areata. The CDR3 loop is CSVRTSAEAFF. The CDR3 nucleotides are TGCAGCGTTCGTACCTCAGCTGAAGCTTTCTTT. Drawing the rest from reference TRBV29-1 and TRBJ1-1, the complete variable domain is SAVISQKPSRDICQRGTSLTIQCQVDSQVTMMFWYRQQPGQSLTLIATANQGSEATYESGFVIDKFPISRPNLTFSTLTVSNMSPEDSSIYLCSVRTSAEAFFGQGTRLTVV.